This TCR beta chain comes out of a study of post-analysis software for immune sequencing data. General study findings and limits: Diversity measured as normalized Chao1 was significantly lower in multiple sclerosis patients than in controls. TRBV5-6, TRBV5-1 and TRBV20-1 belonged to a set of roughly 5 TRBV segments that were more frequent in patients than controls.

Incorporated into the TCR beta cDNA libraries were unique molecular identifiers, which served to reduce PCR and sequencing biases. From the PCR reads, TCRdb called clonotypes with MiXCR, one entry per CDR3 protein. Among about 540,000 distinct CDR3 sequences listed, 30% to 40% were seen once. The CDR3 covers 12 residues. Trimming took 3 bases from V and 4 from J, leaving 5 bases between them. Germline assignment: CDR1 KGHSH and CDR2 LQKENI. This clonotype was observed a handful of times. Antigen unknown. Source material: blood. The chain employs TRBV18 and TRBJ2-3; D is unresolved. The clonotype originates from a girl between 2 and 17 years old with multiple sclerosis. CDR3 DNA sequence: TGTGCCAGCTCACCGAGTCCAGATACGCAGTATTTT. Its translation is CASSPSPDTQYF.